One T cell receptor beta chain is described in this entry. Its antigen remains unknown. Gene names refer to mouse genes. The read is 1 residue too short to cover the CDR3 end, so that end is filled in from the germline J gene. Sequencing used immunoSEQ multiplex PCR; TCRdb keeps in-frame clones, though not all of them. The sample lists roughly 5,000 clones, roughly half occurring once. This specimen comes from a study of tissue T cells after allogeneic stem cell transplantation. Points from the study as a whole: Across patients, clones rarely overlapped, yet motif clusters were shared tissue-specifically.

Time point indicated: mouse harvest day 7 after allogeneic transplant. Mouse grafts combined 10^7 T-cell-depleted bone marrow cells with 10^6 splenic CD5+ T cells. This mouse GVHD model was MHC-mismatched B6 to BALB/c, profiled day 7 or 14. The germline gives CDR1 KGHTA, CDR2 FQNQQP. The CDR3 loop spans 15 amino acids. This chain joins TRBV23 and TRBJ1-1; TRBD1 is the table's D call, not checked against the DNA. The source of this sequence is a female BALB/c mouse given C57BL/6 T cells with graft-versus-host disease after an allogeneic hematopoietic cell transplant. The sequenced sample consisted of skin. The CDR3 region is CSSSRQGGANTEVFF. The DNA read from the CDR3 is TGCTCCAGCAGTCGGCAGGGGGGTGCAAACACAGAAGTCTTC.